This T cell receptor beta chain stems from a study of blood T cells in healthy people across ages. CDR3 length: 13 amino acids. Germline CDR1 is SNHLY and CDR2 is FYNNEI. V was cut by 7 bases and J by 5 bases, with 14 bases left in between. This clonotype was observed a handful of times. Next came a second PCR, run for about 7 to 12 cycles, which used a sample-barcoded 5' primer along with a J-beta primer mix. TCRdb used MiXCR to reprocess the 5' RACE reads, holding one entry per CDR3 protein. The data contain some 560,000 distinct CDR3 sequences, 27% of them singletons. Separately, the same data were catalogued under a study of T cells of mothers and their children. That paper adds: Nine systemically healthy Caucasian donors: three mothers, six children. A second PCR was performed with the M1S primer. This primer added sample barcodes and 2-4 random nucleotides.

The source is a boy aged 2 to 10 in good health. The rearrangement joins TRBV2 to TRBJ2-5; D might be TRBD2 (6 bases). Sequenced input: blood. The CDR3 nucleotides read TGTGCCAGCAAAATGGGACTTTCGGAGACCCAGTACTTC. It yields the protein CASKMGLSETQYF.